This T cell receptor (beta chain) is from a study of T cell changes during pregnancy in multiple sclerosis. Trimming removed 3 bases at V and 0 bases at J, with 11 bases between. Germline V gene sequence: CDR1 WNHNN, CDR2 SYGVQD (reference sequence). This CDR3 region has 15 residues. The repertoire was sequenced with immunoSEQ multiplex PCR; TCRdb's copy has only in-frame clones and lacks some. The profile covers about 89,000 clones, with approximately 94% appearing a single time and 0.65% to 0.95% taken by the ten largest. The TCR comes from a female donor with multiple sclerosis, enrolled in a pregnancy study. The chain uses TRBV10-1 and TRBJ1-1; D gene unclear. Sequenced here: peripheral blood, sampled in the third trimester of pregnancy. Here the CDR3 DNA reads TGCGCCAGCAGTGACCGGGGAATGGTGAACACTGAAGCTTTCTTT. It translates to CASSDRGMVNTEAFF.